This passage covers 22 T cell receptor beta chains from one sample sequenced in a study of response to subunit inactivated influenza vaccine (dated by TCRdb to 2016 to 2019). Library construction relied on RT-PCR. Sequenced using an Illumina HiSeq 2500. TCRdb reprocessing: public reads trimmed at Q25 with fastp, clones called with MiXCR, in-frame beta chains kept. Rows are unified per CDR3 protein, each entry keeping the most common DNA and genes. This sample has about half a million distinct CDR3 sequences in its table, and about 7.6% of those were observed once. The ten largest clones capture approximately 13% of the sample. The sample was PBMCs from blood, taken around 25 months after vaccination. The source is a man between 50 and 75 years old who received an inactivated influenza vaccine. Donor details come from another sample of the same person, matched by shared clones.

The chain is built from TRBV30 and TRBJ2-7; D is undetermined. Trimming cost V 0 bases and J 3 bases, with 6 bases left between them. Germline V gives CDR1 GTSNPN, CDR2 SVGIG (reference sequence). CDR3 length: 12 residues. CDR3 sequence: CAWSVLRYEQYF. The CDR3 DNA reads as TGTGCCTGGAGTGTACTACGCTACGAGCAGTACTTC.

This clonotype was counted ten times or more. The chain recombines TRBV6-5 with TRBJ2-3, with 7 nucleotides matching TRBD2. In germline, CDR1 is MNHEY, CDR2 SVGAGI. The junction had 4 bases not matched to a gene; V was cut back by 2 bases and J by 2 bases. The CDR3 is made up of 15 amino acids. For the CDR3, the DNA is TGTGCCAGCAGTTACGGAGCGGGGATCACAGATACGCAGTATTTT. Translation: CASSYGAGITDTQYF.

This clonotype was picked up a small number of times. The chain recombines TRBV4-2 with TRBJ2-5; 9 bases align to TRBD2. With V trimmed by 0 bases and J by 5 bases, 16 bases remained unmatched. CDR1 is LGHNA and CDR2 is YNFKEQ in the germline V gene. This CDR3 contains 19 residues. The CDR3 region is CASSQERGRAGGLMETQYF. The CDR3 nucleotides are TGTGCCAGCAGCCAAGAACGGGGGCGAGCGGGGGGTCTAATGGAGACCCAGTACTTC.

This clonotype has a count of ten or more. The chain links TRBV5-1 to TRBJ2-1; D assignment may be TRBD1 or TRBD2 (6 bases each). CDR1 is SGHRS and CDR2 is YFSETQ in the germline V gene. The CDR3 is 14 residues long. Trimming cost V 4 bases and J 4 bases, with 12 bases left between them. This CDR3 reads CASSQGGLYNEQFF. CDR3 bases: TGCGCCAGCAGCCAAGGGGGACTTTACAATGAGCAGTTCTTC.

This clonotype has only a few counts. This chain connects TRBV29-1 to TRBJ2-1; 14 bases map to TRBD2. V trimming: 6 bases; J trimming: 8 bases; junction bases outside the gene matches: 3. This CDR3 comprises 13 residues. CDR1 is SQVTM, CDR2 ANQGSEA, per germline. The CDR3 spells CSVRTSGRYEQFF. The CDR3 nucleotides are TGCAGCGTACGGACTAGCGGGAGGTATGAGCAGTTCTTC.

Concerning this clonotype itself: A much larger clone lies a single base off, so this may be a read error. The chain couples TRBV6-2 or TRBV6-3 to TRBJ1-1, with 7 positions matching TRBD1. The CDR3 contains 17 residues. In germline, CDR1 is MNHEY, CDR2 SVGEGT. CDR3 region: CASRYSRGRRGNTEAFF. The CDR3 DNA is TGTGCCAGCAGGTACTCGAGGGGGCGCCGAGGGAACACTGAAGCTTTCTTT.

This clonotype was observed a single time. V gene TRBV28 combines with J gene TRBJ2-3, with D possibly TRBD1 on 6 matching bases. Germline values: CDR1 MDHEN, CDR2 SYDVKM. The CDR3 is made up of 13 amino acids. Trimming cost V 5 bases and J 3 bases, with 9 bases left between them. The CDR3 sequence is CASSAGQTDTQYF. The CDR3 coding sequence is TGTGCCAGCAGTGCAGGACAGACAGATACGCAGTATTTT.

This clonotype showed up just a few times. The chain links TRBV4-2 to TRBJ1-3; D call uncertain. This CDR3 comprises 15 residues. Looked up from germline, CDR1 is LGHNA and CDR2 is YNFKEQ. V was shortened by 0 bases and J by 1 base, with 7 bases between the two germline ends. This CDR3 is CASSQDEFSGNTIYF. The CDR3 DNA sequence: TGTGCCAGCAGCCAAGATGAATTTTCTGGAAACACCATATATTTT.

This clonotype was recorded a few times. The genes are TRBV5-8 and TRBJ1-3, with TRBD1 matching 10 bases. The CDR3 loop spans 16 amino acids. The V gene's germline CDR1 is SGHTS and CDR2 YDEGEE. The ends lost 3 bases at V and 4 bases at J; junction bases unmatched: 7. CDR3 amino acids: CASSSRQGARGNTIYF. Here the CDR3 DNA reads TGTGCCAGCAGCTCTAGACAGGGGGCGCGGGGAAACACCATATATTTT.

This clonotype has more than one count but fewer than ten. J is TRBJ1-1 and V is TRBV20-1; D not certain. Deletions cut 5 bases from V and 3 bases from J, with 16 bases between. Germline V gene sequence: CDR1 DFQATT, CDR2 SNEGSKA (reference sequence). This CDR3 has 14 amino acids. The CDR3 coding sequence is TGCAGTGCTCGCCTACCGGGAGTGGACACTGAAGCTTTCTTT. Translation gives CSARLPGVDTEAFF.

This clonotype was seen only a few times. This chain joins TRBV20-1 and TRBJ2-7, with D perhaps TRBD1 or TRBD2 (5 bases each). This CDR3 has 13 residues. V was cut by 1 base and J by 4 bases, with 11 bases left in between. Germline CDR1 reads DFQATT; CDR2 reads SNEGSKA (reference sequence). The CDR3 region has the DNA TGCAGTGCTAGAGGGGACGGCACGTACGAGCAGTACTTC. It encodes CSARGDGTYEQYF.

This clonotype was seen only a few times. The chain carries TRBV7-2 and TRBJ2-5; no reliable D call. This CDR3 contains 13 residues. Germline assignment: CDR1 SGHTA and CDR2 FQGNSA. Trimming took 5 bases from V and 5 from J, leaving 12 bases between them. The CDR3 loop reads CASSAGPSETQYF. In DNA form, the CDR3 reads TGTGCCAGCAGCGCCGGGCCATCGGAGACCCAGTACTTC.

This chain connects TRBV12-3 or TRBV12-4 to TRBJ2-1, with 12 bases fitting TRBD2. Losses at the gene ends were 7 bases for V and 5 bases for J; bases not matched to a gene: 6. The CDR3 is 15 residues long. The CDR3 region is CASNLAGGPNNEQFF. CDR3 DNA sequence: TGTGCCAGCAACCTAGCGGGAGGGCCGAACAATGAGCAGTTCTTC.

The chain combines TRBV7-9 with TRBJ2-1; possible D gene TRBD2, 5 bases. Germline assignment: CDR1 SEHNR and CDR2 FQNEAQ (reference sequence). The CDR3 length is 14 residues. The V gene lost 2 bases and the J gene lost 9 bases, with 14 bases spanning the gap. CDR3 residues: CASSLIMGVVEQFF. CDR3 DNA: TGTGCCAGCAGCTTAATCATGGGAGTGGTTGAGCAGTTCTTC.

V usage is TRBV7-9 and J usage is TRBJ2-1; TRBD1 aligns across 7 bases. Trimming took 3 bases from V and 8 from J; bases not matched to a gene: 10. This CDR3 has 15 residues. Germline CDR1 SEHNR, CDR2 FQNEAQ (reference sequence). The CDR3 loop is CASSFAATGIDEQFF. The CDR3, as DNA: TGTGCCAGCAGCTTTGCGGCGACAGGGATTGATGAGCAGTTCTTC. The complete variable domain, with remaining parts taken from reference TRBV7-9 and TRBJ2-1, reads DTGVSQNPRHKITKRGQNVTFRCDPISEHNRLYWYRQTLGQGPEFLTYFQNEAQLEKSRLLSDRFSAERPKGSFSTLEIQRTEQGDSAMYLCASSFAATGIDEQFFGPGTRLTVL.

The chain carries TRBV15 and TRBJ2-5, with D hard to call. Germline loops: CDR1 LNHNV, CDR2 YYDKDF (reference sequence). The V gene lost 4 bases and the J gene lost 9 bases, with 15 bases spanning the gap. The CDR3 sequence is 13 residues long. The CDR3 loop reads CATSNLEPLAQYF. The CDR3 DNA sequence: TGTGCCACCAGCAACTTGGAGCCCCTGGCCCAGTACTTC.

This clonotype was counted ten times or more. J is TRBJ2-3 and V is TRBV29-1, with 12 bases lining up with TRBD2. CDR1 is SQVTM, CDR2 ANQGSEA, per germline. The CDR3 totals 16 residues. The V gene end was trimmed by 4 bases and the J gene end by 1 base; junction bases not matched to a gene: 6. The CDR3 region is CSVGIPSGRGTDTQYF. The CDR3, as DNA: TGCAGCGTTGGCATCCCTAGCGGGAGGGGCACAGATACGCAGTATTTT.

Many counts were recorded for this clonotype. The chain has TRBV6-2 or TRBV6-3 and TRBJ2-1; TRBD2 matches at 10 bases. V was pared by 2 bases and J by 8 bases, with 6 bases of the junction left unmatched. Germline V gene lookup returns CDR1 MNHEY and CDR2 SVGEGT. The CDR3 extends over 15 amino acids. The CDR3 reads CASSYRTSGFDEQFF. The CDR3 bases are TGTGCCAGCAGTTACCGGACTAGCGGCTTCGATGAGCAGTTCTTC.

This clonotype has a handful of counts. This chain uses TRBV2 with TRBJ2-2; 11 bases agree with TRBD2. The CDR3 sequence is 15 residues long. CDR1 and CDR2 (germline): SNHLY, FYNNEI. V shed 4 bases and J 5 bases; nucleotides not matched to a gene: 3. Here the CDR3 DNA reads TGTGCCAGCAGTGGGGCTAGCGGGAGGACCGGGGAGCTGTTTTTT. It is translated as CASSGASGRTGELFF.

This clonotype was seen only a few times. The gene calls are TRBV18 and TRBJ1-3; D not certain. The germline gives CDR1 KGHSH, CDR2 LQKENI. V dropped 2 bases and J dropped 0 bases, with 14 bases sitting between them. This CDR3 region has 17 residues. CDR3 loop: CASSPVVGANSGNTIYF. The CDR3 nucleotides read TGTGCCAGCTCACCAGTCGTGGGCGCCAACTCTGGAAACACCATATATTTT.

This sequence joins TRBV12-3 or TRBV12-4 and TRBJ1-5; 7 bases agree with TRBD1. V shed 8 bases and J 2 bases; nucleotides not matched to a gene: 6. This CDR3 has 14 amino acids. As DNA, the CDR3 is TGTGCCAGCGGAAACAGGGGTGGCAATCAGCCCCAGCATTTT. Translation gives CASGNRGGNQPQHF.

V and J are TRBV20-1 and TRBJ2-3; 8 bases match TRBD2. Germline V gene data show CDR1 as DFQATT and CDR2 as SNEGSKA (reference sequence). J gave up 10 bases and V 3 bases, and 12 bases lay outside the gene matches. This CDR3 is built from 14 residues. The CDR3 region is CSASAGTGGSAQYF. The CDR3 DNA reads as TGCAGTGCTAGTGCGGGGACGGGGGGGAGTGCGCAGTATTTT.